Listed below are T cell receptor beta chains from one sample, sequenced in a study of regulatory T cells in long-lasting Graves disease. One entry per CDR3 protein, called by TCRdb with MiXCR from the multiplex PCR reads. The table lists 350,000 to 500,000 distinct CDR3 sequences, roughly 15% of them singletons. This same sample was also taken into another study, of T cells in Graves' hyperthyroidism and ophthalmopathy.

The material was peripheral blood mononuclear cells (PBMCs), obtained at new diagnosis, from a patient treated with antithyroid drugs. The receptors were gathered from a woman in her twenties or thirties with Graves disease. The CDR3 runs from the conserved cysteine through the conserved F or W. A D gene is named only where the DNA matches it firmly. Clone sizes are given selectively: once, few, many, or a class where the clone is expanded.

D gene	clone size	V gene	J gene	CDR3 protein	CDR3 DNA
-	-	TRBV2	TRBJ1-2	CASSELLMKTRTRGYGYTF	TGTGCCAGCAGTGAACTTCTGATGAAGACACGTACTAGGGGCTATGGCTACACCTTC
TRBD2	many	TRBV6-2/TRBV6-3	TRBJ2-7	CASKGLAGSYEQYF	TGTGCCAGCAAGGGACTAGCGGGCTCCTACGAGCAGTACTTC
TRBD2	-	TRBV29-1	TRBJ2-1	CSTWTSGSREQFF	TGCAGCACTTGGACTAGCGGGAGTCGGGAGCAGTTCTTC
TRBD2	few	TRBV5-1	TRBJ2-1	CASSAGTSGSTYNEQFF	TGCGCCAGCAGCGCCGGGACTAGCGGGAGTACCTACAATGAGCAGTTCTTC
-	many	TRBV18	TRBJ1-1	CASSPPPAVTEAFF	TGTGCCAGCTCACCACCCCCGGCTGTTACTGAAGCTTTCTTT
-	few	TRBV30	TRBJ2-5	CAWSRGPATETQYF	TGTGCCTGGAGTCGCGGGCCCGCCACGGAGACCCAGTACTTC
-	-	TRBV5-1	TRBJ2-2	CASSPFSRANTGELFF	TGCGCCAGCAGCCCCTTTTCCAGAGCCAACACCGGGGAGCTGTTTTTT
-	-	TRBV20-1	TRBJ1-2	CSAGHSGYGYTF	TGCAGTGCTGGACACTCAGGTTATGGCTACACCTTC
TRBD1	-	TRBV28	TRBJ1-1	CASSDRQGTFTNTEAFF	TGTGCCAGCAGTGACCGACAGGGGACCTTTACGAACACTGAAGCTTTCTTT
TRBD1	many	TRBV5-1	TRBJ2-3	CASAPAGTGPTDTQYF	TGCGCCAGCGCCCCGGCCGGGACAGGTCCCACAGATACGCAGTATTTT
-	-	TRBV9	TRBJ2-3	CASSVGRVADTDTQYF	TGTGCCAGCAGCGTAGGAAGAGTAGCGGATACAGATACGCAGTATTTT
-	many	TRBV6-2/TRBV6-3	TRBJ1-1	CASSYTKKGGSTEAFF	TGTGCCAGCAGTTACACTAAAAAGGGAGGGTCCACTGAAGCTTTCTTT
TRBD1	many	TRBV20-1	TRBJ2-1	CSAVEGGQSPYNEQFF	TGCAGTGCCGTGGAAGGGGGACAGAGCCCCTACAATGAGCAGTTCTTC
-	-	TRBV4-1	TRBJ2-7	CASTPRDRGTYEQYF	TGCGCCAGCACCCCCCGGGACCGGGGAACCTACGAGCAGTACTTC
-	many	TRBV28	TRBJ2-2	CASSVGSWQINTGELFF	TGTGCCAGCAGTGTTGGATCCTGGCAGATTAACACCGGGGAGCTGTTTTTT
TRBD2	many	TRBV12-3/TRBV12-4	TRBJ2-1	CASRTPGLAVNEQFF	TGTGCCAGCAGAACACCCGGACTAGCGGTCAATGAGCAGTTCTTC
TRBD2	many	TRBV2	TRBJ2-5	CASTGLAGAATQYF	TGTGCCAGCACAGGACTAGCGGGAGCGGCGACCCAGTACTTC
TRBD2	-	TRBV11-2	TRBJ2-7	CASSLFRTSGIGEQYF	TGTGCCAGCAGCCTCTTCCGGACTAGCGGGATCGGGGAGCAGTACTTC
-	many	TRBV24-1	TRBJ2-3	CATSDRTSFGSDTQYF	TGTGCCACCAGTGACCGAACTAGCTTTGGTTCAGATACGCAGTATTTT
-	many	TRBV18	TRBJ1-3	CASSRNGTASGNTIYF	TGTGCCAGCTCACGAAACGGGACCGCCTCTGGAAACACCATATATTTT
TRBD2	many	TRBV20-1	TRBJ2-3	CSALAGGGDTQYF	TGCAGTGCCCTAGCGGGAGGGGGAGATACGCAGTATTTT
-	many	TRBV3-1	TRBJ2-1	CASSQEVIVGLETDEQFF	TGTGCCAGCAGCCAAGAAGTCATCGTCGGACTGGAGACCGATGAGCAGTTCTTC
TRBD2	many	TRBV14	TRBJ2-3	CASRGLGEQYF	TGTGCCAGCAGAGGACTAGGGGAGCAGTATTTT
-	many	TRBV7-3	TRBJ2-5	CASSLLRQETQYF	TGTGCCAGCAGCTTATTGCGGCAAGAGACCCAGTACTTC
TRBD2	few	TRBV4-2	TRBJ2-1	CASSQGGLGLSRSSYNEQFF	TGTGCCAGCAGCCAAGGAGGACTAGGACTGAGCAGGAGCTCCTACAATGAGCAGTTCTTC
-	few	TRBV28	TRBJ1-2	CASSATPRRGPYGYTF	TGTGCCAGCAGTGCGACGCCAAGACGGGGCCCTTATGGCTACACCTTC
TRBD2	many	TRBV30	TRBJ2-2	CAWSVGDYSKGTGELFF	TGTGCCTGGAGTGTAGGGGACTACTCGAAGGGCACCGGGGAGCTGTTTTTT
TRBD1	few	TRBV18	TRBJ2-1	CASSPFRQGAVYNEQFF	TGTGCCAGCTCACCTTTCAGGCAGGGGGCTGTATACAATGAGCAGTTCTTC
TRBD2	many	TRBV20-1	TRBJ2-1	CSAPVAGGPVPYNEQFF	TGCAGTGCCCCGGTAGCGGGAGGGCCGGTTCCCTACAATGAGCAGTTCTTC
-	-	TRBV12-3/TRBV12-4	TRBJ2-2	CATEVGGELFF	TGTGCCACCGAGGTGGGGGGGGAGCTGTTTTTT
-	-	TRBV6-2/TRBV6-3	TRBJ1-6	CASSWPVRRVSPLHF	TGTGCCAGCAGTTGGCCAGTCCGGCGCGTGTCACCCCTCCACTTT
TRBD1	many	TRBV27	TRBJ1-1	CASSLSGSNRGTEAFF	TGTGCCAGCAGTTTATCCGGGTCCAACAGGGGGACTGAAGCTTTCTTT
-	many	TRBV4-1	TRBJ2-3	CASSQYNDGETQYF	TGCGCCAGCAGCCAATACAACGACGGTGAGACGCAGTATTTT